The table lists the clone carrying this TCR beta chain with a few counts. Its target is unknown. Trimming cost V 0 bases and J 9 bases, with 11 bases left between them. Germline V lookup: CDR1 KGHSH, CDR2 LQKENI. The CDR3 is 13 amino acids. The sample is drawn from a study of T-cell memory formation after mild COVID-19. Study-level information: Clustering of TCRs was largely donor specific.

TCRdb independently ran MiXCR on the 5' RACE reads; one entry per CDR3 protein. The table lists 180,000 or so distinct CDR3 sequences, 11% of them singletons. Study results and limitations: Clones contracting across day 15 to 85 had a balanced CD4/CD8 profile; later expanding clones leaned CD4+.

The sequence derives from a man aged 18 to 29 who had mild COVID-19 (a few samples of this study predate the infection). Cell type and time point are not known. The rearrangement uses TRBV18 and TRBJ2-5; no clear D gene. Sequencing was performed on PBMCs or a T cell subset sorted from them (not recorded which). CDR3 sequence (DNA): TGTGCCAGCTCACCACCGCCCCTGGGGTCCCAGTACTTC. The encoded protein is CASSPPPLGSQYF.